Below, one T cell receptor (beta chain) is given with its context. The entry originates in a study of blood T cell repertoires in COVID-19. Study summary: The United States, Italy and Spain provided the acute and convalescent COVID-19 samples. From T cells, B-cell-depleted T cells, or PBMCs came the material, which was cDNA or gDNA.

V shed 4 bases and J 4 bases; nucleotides not matched to a gene: 11. The CDR3 spans 16 residues. Germline CDR1 is SGDLS and CDR2 is YYNGEE. As handled by the study authors: Amplification from reference gene primers served as the basis for estimated nucleated cell counts. The table came from immunoSEQ multiplex PCR; TCRdb's copy has only in-frame clones and leaves some out. The DNA gave D and trimming, while V, J and clone size come from that table. The sample lists approximately 200,000 clones, around 86% seen once, with about 5% in the top ten. This clonotype originated in a human donor in a cohort sampled during active COVID-19. This chain connects TRBV9 to TRBJ2-3; 8 nucleotides align to TRBD2. The sequenced sample was peripheral blood. The CDR3 DNA follows: TGTGCCAGCAGCCCTTTGTTGGGACTAGTGGCAGATACGCAGTATTTT. The encoded protein is CASSPLLGLVADTQYF. Together with reference TRBV9 and TRBJ2-3, the CDR3 gives the full variable domain: DSGVTQTPKHLITATGQRVTLRCSPRSGDLSVYWYQQSLDQGLQFLIQYYNGEERAKGNILERFSAQQFPDLHSELNLSSLELGDSALYFCASSPLLGLVADTQYFGPGTRLTVL.